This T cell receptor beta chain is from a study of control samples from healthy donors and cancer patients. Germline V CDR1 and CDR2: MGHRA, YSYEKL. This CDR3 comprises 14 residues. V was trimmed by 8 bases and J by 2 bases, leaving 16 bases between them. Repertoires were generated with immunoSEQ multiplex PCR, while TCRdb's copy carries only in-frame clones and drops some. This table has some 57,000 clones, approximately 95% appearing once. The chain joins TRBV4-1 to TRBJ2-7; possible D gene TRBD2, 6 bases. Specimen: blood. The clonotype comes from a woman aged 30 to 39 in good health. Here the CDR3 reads CASVSLAPPYEQYF. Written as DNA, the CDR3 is TGCGCCAGCGTTTCCCTAGCGCCTCCCTACGAGCAGTACTTC.